A selection of T cell receptor beta chains follows, all from one sample in a study of blood T cell repertoires in COVID-19. Profiled with immunoSEQ multiplex PCR; TCRdb holds only in-frame clones, not every one. Found here are approximately 390,000 clones, around 87% of them singletons; the top ten hold roughly 2%. Sequencing was performed on peripheral blood. Source of these receptors: an older woman with COVID-19, enrolled during active disease. Both conserved end residues are part of each CDR3. D genes are given only for firm matches. Expanded clones get a size class; other rows say once, few or many, or leave the size out.

j_gene,d_gene,v_gene,abundance,CDR3nt,CDR3aa
TRBJ2-2,NA,TRBV14,few,TGTGCCAGCAGCTGGAGACCTAGAGCCGGGGAGCTGTTTTTT,CASSWRPRAGELFF
TRBJ2-2,TRBD2,TRBV19,NA,TGTGCCAGTAGTATAAGAAGCGGGGCTAACACCGGGGAGCTGTTTTTT,CASSIRSGANTGELFF
TRBJ2-3,TRBD2,TRBV7-2,NA,TGTGCCAGCAGCCCAACCGCCGGACTAGCGGGGAACACAGATACGCAGTATTTT,CASSPTAGLAGNTDTQYF
TRBJ1-4,NA,TRBV2,NA,TGTGCCAGCGAGGATGAGAATGAAAAACTGTTTTTT,CASEDENEKLFF
TRBJ2-3,NA,TRBV2,NA,TGTGCCAGCAGAGAAAGGGCCCCATACAGGGAGGGGAGCACAGATACGCAGTATTTT,CASRERAPYREGSTDTQYF
TRBJ1-6,NA,TRBV28,NA,TGTGCCAGCAGTCCGGGACGGGGGTGGAATTCACCCCTCCACTTT,CASSPGRGWNSPLHF
TRBJ1-1,TRBD1,TRBV27,NA,TGTGCCAGCAGTTTTGACAGGGTCAACACTGAAGCTTTCTTT,CASSFDRVNTEAFF
TRBJ1-6,NA,TRBV5-1,NA,TGCGCCAGCAGCTTGGAGCAGGGTTACAATTCACCCCTCCACTTT,CASSLEQGYNSPLHF
TRBJ1-2,NA,TRBV28,NA,TGTGCCAGCAGTTTCAGCGGCTTGTATGGCTACACCTTC,CASSFSGLYGYTF
TRBJ2-3,NA,TRBV28,NA,TGTGCCAGCAGTTTAGCAAGGGAGACTAGCACAGATACGCAGTATTTT,CASSLARETSTDTQYF
TRBJ1-4,NA,TRBV19,NA,TGTGCCAGTAGAGTGCAGGGGTCTGAAAAACTGTTTTTT,CASRVQGSEKLFF
TRBJ2-7,NA,TRBV2,few,TGTGCCAGCAGTGCCGGAGTAGTATACGAGCAGTACTTC,CASSAGVVYEQYF
TRBJ2-3,NA,TRBV20-1,NA,TGCAGTGCTAACCTAGTAAATACGCAGTATTTT,CSANLVNTQYF
TRBJ2-3,NA,TRBV28,NA,TGTGCCAGCAGTTTACCCAGGGGTGGTACGCAGTATTTT,CASSLPRGGTQYF
TRBJ1-5,NA,TRBV5-5,few,TGTGCCAGCAGTTTTACAGGGCTGAGGGGGCCCCAGCATTTT,CASSFTGLRGPQHF
TRBJ2-7,TRBD1,TRBV5-1,NA,TGCGCCAGCAGCTTGGCCCTCGGGACAGGAGGCCTCGAGCAGTACTTC,CASSLALGTGGLEQYF
TRBJ1-5,NA,TRBV2,NA,TGTGCCAGCAAGGGACAAAATCAGCCCCAGCATTTT,CASKGQNQPQHF
TRBJ2-5,TRBD2,TRBV7-2,NA,TGTGCCAGCAGCTCATCCGGGACTAGTAAGGAGACCCAGTACTTC,CASSSSGTSKETQYF
TRBJ2-7,TRBD2,TRBV4-1,NA,TGCGCCAGCAGCCAAGATTTATGGGGGGGTGCGGCCTACGAGCAGTACTTC,CASSQDLWGGAAYEQYF
TRBJ1-5,NA,TRBV6-5,NA,TGTGCCAGCACCAGGGGAAATCAGCCCCAGCATTTT,CASTRGNQPQHF
TRBJ2-7,NA,TRBV9,NA,TGTGCCAGCAGCGTGACTCCGGACAGAACCCCCTACGAGCAGTACTTC,CASSVTPDRTPYEQYF
TRBJ2-1,NA,TRBV6-5,once,TGTGCCAGCAGTTACTCCCGGCAGGGCAACAATGAGCAGTTCTTC,CASSYSRQGNNEQFF
TRBJ1-4,TRBD1,TRBV5-4,NA,TGTGCCAGCAGCTATCAAAGGGGACAGGGCTTCTGGAATGAAAAACTGTTTTTT,CASSYQRGQGFWNEKLFF
TRBJ1-1,NA,TRBV5-6,NA,TGTGCCAGCAGCTTCAGGGCAGTAGCTTTCTTT,CASSFRAVAFF